Each of the 27 T cell receptor beta chains below was sequenced from the same sample in a study of glioma-infiltrating T cells after dendritic cell vaccination. Only in-frame clones appear in the TCRdb table, and some are missing; sequencing was by immunoSEQ multiplex PCR. The repertoire holds roughly 100,000 clones, with roughly 76% as singletons. The starting material was blood, obtained before dendritic cell vaccination. These receptors originate from a human donor with glioblastoma.

The rearrangement joins TRBV4-1 to TRBJ2-3; 7 nucleotides agree with TRBD1. From germline, CDR1 is MGHRA and CDR2 YSYEKL. V was clipped by 4 bases and J by 4 bases; unmatched bases: 17. This CDR3 spans 18 amino acids. The CDR3 here is CASSLHLLRDSFSDTQYF. The CDR3 coding sequence is TGCGCCAGCAGCCTCCACCTACTCCGGGACAGTTTTTCAGATACGCAGTATTTT.

J is TRBJ2-1 and V is TRBV5-4, with 9 nucleotides matching TRBD2. The CDR3 runs 16 residues. V trimming: 7 bases; J trimming: 0 bases; junction bases outside the gene matches: 8. Germline V CDR1 and CDR2: SGHNT, YYREEE (reference sequence). The CDR3 reads CASSAAGGRSYNEQFF. The DNA of the CDR3 is TGTGCCAGCTCAGCAGCGGGGGGCCGCTCCTACAATGAGCAGTTCTTC.

The rearrangement uses TRBV27 and TRBJ2-2; 8 bases map to TRBD1. Germline V gene sequence: CDR1 MNHEY, CDR2 SMNVEV (reference sequence). The CDR3 runs 15 residues. V dropped 4 bases and J dropped 4; count of bases not matched to a gene: 5. The CDR3 loop reads CASSSMQGATGELFF. The CDR3 DNA reads as TGTGCCAGCAGTTCTATGCAGGGGGCCACCGGGGAGCTGTTTTTT.

In this sample, this clone turned up once. The chain recombines TRBV5-8 with TRBJ2-7; maybe TRBD2 (6 bases). The CDR3 sequence is 14 residues long. Deletions cut 0 bases from V and 1 base from J, with 8 bases between. From germline, CDR1 is SGHTS and CDR2 YDEGEE. Written as DNA, the CDR3 is TGTGCCAGCAGCTTGGGGGGAGGATCCTACGAGCAGTACTTC. This gives the protein CASSLGGGSYEQYF.

This clone was recorded a few times. The chain links TRBV6-6 to TRBJ1-5; 8 bases line up with TRBD1. The CDR3 has 13 amino acids. The V gene end was trimmed by 7 bases and the J gene end by 5 bases; junction bases not matched to a gene: 4. Germline CDR1 is MNHNY and CDR2 is SVGAGI (reference sequence). CDR3 DNA sequence: TGTGCCAGCAACGGACAGGGCTATCAGCCCCAGCATTTT. It encodes CASNGQGYQPQHF.

The chain's CDR3 is CASSLRQGSYEQYF. Here the CDR3 DNA reads TGCGCCAGCAGCTTGCGGCAGGGCTCCTACGAGCAGTACTTC. V is TRBV5-1 and J is TRBJ2-7, with a tentative D call TRBD1 (5 bases). The germline CDR1 and CDR2 sequences are SGHRS and YFSETQ. Between the trimmed V and J ends, which lost 1 base and 0 bases, there was a span of 8 bases. The CDR3 is 14 amino acids.

This rearrangement joins TRBV5-1 to TRBJ2-3; D might be TRBD2 (6 bases). V was trimmed by 2 bases and J by 1 base, leaving 8 bases between them. CDR1 SGHRS and CDR2 YFSETQ come from the germline V gene. The CDR3 spans 14 residues. The CDR3 reads CASSFGEGTDTQYF. The CDR3 region has the DNA TGCGCCAGCAGCTTCGGGGAGGGCACAGATACGCAGTATTTT.

This clone appeared a few times. V gene TRBV5-1 combines with J gene TRBJ2-2; TRBD2 agrees at 7 bases. The J segment lost 0 bases and the V segment lost 2 bases, leaving 1 base of the junction unmatched. CDR1 SGHRS and CDR2 YFSETQ come from the germline V gene. The CDR3 is 15 amino acids. The CDR3 is CASSLGTTNTGELFF. DNA of the CDR3: TGCGCCAGCAGCTTAGGGACTACGAACACCGGGGAGCTGTTTTTT.

The CDR3: CAYSPTGANSPLHF. The CDR3 region has the DNA TGTGCCTATTCTCCTACAGGGGCTAATTCACCCCTCCACTTT. The chain has TRBV10-3 and TRBJ1-6; 7 bases line up with TRBD1. The length of the CDR3 is 14 residues. Germline lookup yields CDR1 ENHRY and CDR2 SYGVKD. Trimming took 11 bases from V and 6 from J; bases not matched to a gene: 10.

This clone has only a few counts. Written as DNA, the CDR3 is TGTGCCACTACCCCGGGGGAGGCTGGGACCTATGGCTACACCTTC. Translation gives CATTPGEAGTYGYTF. The rearrangement uses TRBV19 and TRBJ1-2, with D tentatively TRBD1 (5 bases). The CDR3 has 15 amino acids. Germline CDR1 is LNHDA and CDR2 is SQIVND (reference sequence). The V end was cut by 10 bases, the J end by 4 bases, with 22 bases between.

The gene calls are TRBV18 and TRBJ2-2; weak D call: TRBD2 (6 bases). This CDR3 has 14 residues. V was shortened by 6 bases and J by 7 bases, with 15 bases between the two germline ends. Germline V lookup: CDR1 KGHSH, CDR2 LQKENI. CDR3 nucleotides: TGTGCCAGCTCGCCGGGCCGGCGGGGCGGGGAGCTGTTTTTT. Translated: CASSPGRRGGELFF. The full variable domain, in which reference TRBV18 and TRBJ2-2 provide the parts outside the CDR3, is NAGVMQNPRHLVRRRGQEARLRCSPMKGHSHVYWYRQLPEEGLKFMVYLQKENIIDESGMPKERFSAEFPKEGPSILRIQQVVRGDSAAYFCASSPGRRGGELFFGEGSRLTVL.

The chain has TRBV2 and TRBJ2-3, with D uncertain. V was shortened by 9 bases and J by 8 bases, with 12 bases between the two germline ends. The germline V gene has CDR1 SNHLY and CDR2 FYNNEI. CDR3 size: 11 residues. Here the CDR3 DNA reads TGTGCCAGTTCCCCGGAGTCTACGCAGTATTTT. This translates into CASSPESTQYF.

In nucleotides, the CDR3 is TGTGCCAGCAGTGAAATGGGACAGGGGATAATAAACTATGGCTACACCTTC. The encoded protein is CASSEMGQGIINYGYTF. The rearrangement uses TRBV6-1 and TRBJ1-2, with 10 positions matching TRBD1. Germline lookup yields CDR1 MNHNS and CDR2 SASEGT. CDR3 length equals 17 residues. The trim removed 2 bases at V and 2 bases at J, leaving 8 bases unmatched.

This clone showed up just a few times. The CDR3 sequence is CASSFGLSEKLFF. For the CDR3, the DNA is TGTGCCAGCAGCTTCGGACTGAGTGAAAAACTGTTTTTT. The chain recombines TRBV7-2 with TRBJ1-4; no clear D. Per germline, CDR1 SGHTA and CDR2 FQGNSA. Trimming shortened V by 3 bases and J by 7 bases, and 9 bases separated the two germline ends. The CDR3 extends over 13 amino acids.

This chain joins TRBV7-2 and TRBJ1-1; D is undetermined. CDR3 size: 14 residues. The ends were cut back, 2 bases at V and 1 base at J, with 8 bases in the middle. The germline V gene encodes CDR1 SGHTA and CDR2 FQGNSA. The CDR3 is CASSLNRRNTEAFF. The CDR3 region has the DNA TGTGCCAGCAGCTTAAACAGAAGGAACACTGAAGCTTTCTTT.

This rearrangement joins TRBV6-1 to TRBJ1-2, with TRBD1 matching over 9 bases. This CDR3 is 14 amino acids long. From germline, CDR1 is MNHNS and CDR2 SASEGT. With V trimmed by 6 bases and J by 7 bases, 9 bases remained unmatched. The CDR3 region has the DNA TGTGCCAGCAGCCCCGGACAGGGACAGGGTGGCTACACCTTC. Amino acid sequence: CASSPGQGQGGYTF.

The chain employs TRBV29-1 and TRBJ2-7; D is unclear. Per the germline V gene, CDR1 is SQVTM and CDR2 is ANQGSEA. The CDR3 is 15 amino acids. Trimming took off 2 bases at V and 0 bases at J, with 14 bases between the two ends. The CDR3 region has the DNA TGCAGCGTTGAACGGTGGGCCCTTAACTCCTACGAGCAGTACTTC. Residues: CSVERWALNSYEQYF.

In the case of this clone: The sample contains more than one DNA sequence encoding this CDR3. This chain joins TRBV9 and TRBJ1-2, with no clear D. CDR3 length equals 14 residues. V gave up 0 bases and J gave up 4 bases, with 10 bases separating them. CDR1 is SGDLS, CDR2 YYNGEE, per germline. CDR3 sequence: CASSVAGTTYGYTF. Here the CDR3 DNA reads TGTGCCAGCAGCGTAGCGGGAACTACCTATGGCTACACCTTC.

CDR3 region: CASSSDRGSPLHF. In nucleotides, the CDR3 is TGTGCCAGCAGCTCCGACAGGGGTTCACCCCTCCACTTT. This sequence joins TRBV7-9 and TRBJ1-6; TRBD1 agrees at 8 bases. This CDR3 has 13 amino acids. With V trimmed by 4 bases and J by 9 bases, 2 bases remained unmatched. Looked up from germline, CDR1 is SEHNR and CDR2 is FQNEAQ (reference sequence). The full variable domain, with the rest looked up from reference TRBV7-9 and TRBJ1-6, is DTGVSQNPRHKITKRGQNVTFRCDPISEHNRLYWYRQTLGQGPEFLTYFQNEAQLEKSRLLSDRFSAERPKGSFSTLEIQRTEQGDSAMYLCASSSDRGSPLHFGNGTRLTVT.

DNA for the CDR3: TGTGCCAGCAGCAAATCCGGGATACCAGTAGCTGGGGCCAACGTCCTGACTTTC. Protein: CASSKSGIPVAGANVLTF. This chain uses TRBV21-1 with TRBJ2-6; no check of the table's D call, TRBD2, against the DNA was made. TRBV21-1 is described as a pseudogene. This CDR3 contains 18 residues.

This clone occurred once. This chain connects TRBV7-2 to TRBJ2-3; a weak D match, TRBD1 (6 bases). The V end was cut by 6 bases, the J end by 0 bases, with 19 bases between. The germline CDR1 and CDR2 sequences are SGHTA and FQGNSA. The CDR3 has 17 amino acids. CDR3 sequence (DNA): TGTGCCAGCAGAGGGGGTAGACAGATTTCTAGCACAGATACGCAGTATTTT. Its translation is CASRGGRQISSTDTQYF. The entire variable domain, with the rest obtained from reference TRBV7-2 and TRBJ2-3, is as follows: GAGVSQSPSNKVTEKGKDVELRCDPISGHTALYWYRQSLGQGLEFLIYFQGNSAPDKSGLPSDRFSAERTGGSVSTLTIQRTQQEDSAVYLCASRGGRQISSTDTQYFGPGTRLTVL.

The chain joins TRBV19 to TRBJ2-5; 7 nucleotides line up with TRBD2. The trim removed 5 bases at V and 4 bases at J, leaving 16 bases unmatched. There are 17 residues in the CDR3. Germline lookup yields CDR1 LNHDA and CDR2 SQIVND (reference sequence). CDR3 sequence reads: CASSSLPRAAGLETQYF. CDR3 nucleotides: TGTGCCAGTAGTTCGCTCCCCCGTGCAGCGGGGTTAGAGACCCAGTACTTC.

The chain links TRBV5-1 to TRBJ2-3; 13 nucleotides match TRBD2. This CDR3 contains 16 residues. The germline V gene encodes CDR1 SGHRS and CDR2 YFSETQ. V shed 4 bases and J 1 base; nucleotides not matched to a gene: 3. This CDR3 is CASSRGTSGGTDTQYF. As DNA, the CDR3 is TGCGCCAGCAGCCGGGGGACTAGCGGGGGCACAGATACGCAGTATTTT. The variable domain in full, with the rest retrieved from reference TRBV5-1 and TRBJ2-3, is KAGVTQTPRYLIKTRGQQVTLSCSPISGHRSVSWYQQTPGQGLQFLFEYFSETQRNKGNFPGRFSGRQFSNSRSEMNVSTLELGDSALYLCASSRGTSGGTDTQYFGPGTRLTVL.

This chain joins TRBV4-1 and TRBJ1-2; the D is unclear. Trimming took off 0 bases at V and 0 bases at J, with 8 bases between the two ends. Germline CDR1 and CDR2: MGHRA and YSYEKL. There are 15 residues in the CDR3. The CDR3 is CASSQDATANYGYTF. The DNA of the CDR3 is TGCGCCAGCAGCCAAGATGCCACAGCTAACTATGGCTACACCTTC.

This clone was recorded only once. The chain couples TRBV30 to TRBJ1-6; 9 bases are a match to TRBD1. After removal of 6 bases from V and 10 bases from J, the junction contained 7 bases not matched to a gene. Germline lookup yields CDR1 GTSNPN and CDR2 SVGIG (reference sequence). The CDR3 has 13 amino acids. In DNA, the CDR3 is TGTGCCTGTCCCGGGACAGGGAAATCACCCCTCCACTTT. This encodes CACPGTGKSPLHF. Combining the CDR3 with reference TRBV30 and TRBJ1-6 gives the whole variable domain SQTIHQWPATLVQPVGSPLSLECTVEGTSNPNLYWYRQAAGRGLQLLFYSVGIGQISSEVPQNLSASRPQDRQFILSSKKLLLSDSGFYLCACPGTGKSPLHFGNGTRLTVT.

This chain connects TRBV15 to TRBJ1-1; D not certain. The CDR3 spans 14 residues. Trimming shortened V by 0 bases and J by 6 bases, and 11 bases separated the two germline ends. CDR1 is LNHNV and CDR2 is YYDKDF in the germline V gene (reference sequence). CDR3 nucleotides: TGTGCCACCAGCAGAGAATTGGCCAGGCCTGAAGCTTTCTTT. Protein product: CATSRELARPEAFF. The full variable domain, rest sourced from reference TRBV15 and TRBJ1-1, is DAMVIQNPRYQVTQFGKPVTLSCSQTLNHNVMYWYQQKSSQAPKLLFHYYDKDFNNEADTPDNFQSRRPNTSFCFLDIRSPGLGDTAMYLCATSRELARPEAFFGQGTRLTVV.

This clone occurred once. The chain combines TRBV27 with TRBJ1-1, with 7 bases fitting TRBD1. The germline V gene encodes CDR1 MNHEY and CDR2 SMNVEV (reference sequence). The junction had 9 bases not matched to a gene; V was cut back by 5 bases and J by 6 bases. This CDR3 is built from 14 residues. CDR3 region: CASSEGASRAEAFF. The CDR3 region has the DNA TGTGCCAGCAGTGAGGGGGCTAGCCGCGCTGAAGCTTTCTTT.